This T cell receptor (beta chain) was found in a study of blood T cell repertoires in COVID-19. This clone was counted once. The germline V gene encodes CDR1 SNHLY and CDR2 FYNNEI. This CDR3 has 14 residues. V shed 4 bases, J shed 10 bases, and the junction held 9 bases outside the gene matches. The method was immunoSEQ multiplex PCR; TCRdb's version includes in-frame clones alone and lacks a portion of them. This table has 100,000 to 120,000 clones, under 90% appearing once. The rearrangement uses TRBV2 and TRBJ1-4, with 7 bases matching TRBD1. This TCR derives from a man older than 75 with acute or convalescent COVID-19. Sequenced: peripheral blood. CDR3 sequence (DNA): TGTGCCAGCAGTGTCGGGACAGTGGGGGGAAAACTGTTTTTT. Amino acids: CASSVGTVGGKLFF.